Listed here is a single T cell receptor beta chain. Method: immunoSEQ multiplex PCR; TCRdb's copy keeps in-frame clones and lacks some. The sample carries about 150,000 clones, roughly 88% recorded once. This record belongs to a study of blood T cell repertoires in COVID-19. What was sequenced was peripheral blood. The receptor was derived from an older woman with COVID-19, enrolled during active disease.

The CDR3 nucleotides are TGTGCCAGCAGCTTAGCTCTTAATCAGCCCCAGCATTTT. Protein: CASSLALNQPQHF. The chain uses TRBV7-9 and TRBJ1-5; no clear D gene. The CDR3 spans 13 residues. V was pared by 0 bases and J by 4 bases, with 4 bases between. Germline-derived CDR1 and CDR2 are SEHNR and FQNEAQ (reference sequence).